This T cell receptor beta chain was identified in a study of cytotoxic CD8 clonotypes in ibrutinib-treated CLL. Using immunoSEQ multiplex PCR, the repertoire was profiled, and TCRdb retains in-frame clones only, with some absent. The data hold 49,000 or so clones, with approximately 50% observed a single time. This clone has a single count. V lost 7 bases and J lost 7, with 14 bases in between. This CDR3 region has 14 residues. Per the germline V gene, CDR1 is LNHDA and CDR2 is SQIVND (reference sequence). The sequencing here drew on PBMCs, taken after 12 months of ibrutinib treatment. V is TRBV19 and J is TRBJ1-6; D is uncertain. This TCR derives from a human donor with chronic lymphocytic leukemia. The chain's CDR3 is CASTPGLGNSPLHF. The DNA of the CDR3 is TGTGCCAGTACCCCCGGGCTAGGGAATTCACCCCTCCACTTT.